This TCR beta chain was recovered during a study of shared clonotypes between healthy human individuals. V lost 3 bases and J lost 3, with 15 bases in between. Germline CDR1 and CDR2: SEHNR and FQNEAQ (reference sequence). The CDR3 totals 15 residues. Here immunoSEQ multiplex PCR was the method, and the copy in TCRdb shows in-frame clones only, minus some. Altogether under 1,100,000 clones are present, around 74% being singletons, with the ten largest covering 1.4%. The chain uses TRBV7-9 and TRBJ2-7; a possible D gene is TRBD2 (5 bases). Input material: memory CD4+ T cells sorted from blood. Subset meaning: CD45RA-negative fraction. This TCR came from a young man in good health. The CDR3 reads CASSLGGGWDYEQYF. Here the CDR3 DNA reads TGTGCCAGCAGCTTGGGCGGAGGTTGGGACTACGAGCAGTACTTC.